The clone carrying this T cell receptor beta chain was recorded a few times. Its antigen is as yet unknown. The authors built TCR beta libraries using iRepertoire HTBI primers and Arm-PCR of CDR3 regions. TCRdb re-called the multiplex PCR reads through MiXCR, storing one row per CDR3 protein. Among 500,000 to 700,000 distinct CDR3 sequences listed, roughly 16% were seen once. Trimming left V 1 base short and J 5 bases short, with 8 bases between. This CDR3 region has 12 residues. CDR1 is SQVTM, CDR2 ANQGSEA, per germline. The entry originates in a study of regulatory T cells in long-lasting Graves disease. The time point is: newly diagnosed GD, antithyroid drugs for less than 3 months. From PBMCs, RNA was extracted and then used to make the TCR library. Study conclusions and caveats: Persistent Graves' patients had lower TCR diversity than newly diagnosed ones.

These data were also reused for a study on T cells in Graves' hyperthyroidism and ophthalmopathy.

The sample was peripheral blood mononuclear cells (PBMCs), taken at new diagnosis, from a patient treated with antithyroid drugs. The receptor was isolated from a young woman with Graves disease. This chain links TRBV29-1 with TRBJ2-5; D is uncertain. The CDR3, as DNA: TGCAGCGTTGAAGGCCTGGGGGAGACCCAGTACTTC. Residues: CSVEGLGETQYF.